Described below is a single TCR beta chain sequence and its context. Its specificity is unknown. Specified time point: pre-treatment sample, taken before nivolumab and TIL therapy. This entry belongs to a study of TIL therapy for anti-PD-1-resistant metastatic lung cancer. In the study overall: Progressing patients received lymphodepletion, expanded TIL infusion and IL-2. Median tumor mutation burden was 1.5 mutations per megabase. A handful of tumors were EGFR-mutant and two were ALK-rearranged. Study-wide findings and caveats: After infusion, TIL clonotypes partly replaced peripheral T cells and declined over months.

Germline loops: CDR1 MNHNS, CDR2 SASEGT. Trimming cost V 7 bases and J 3 bases; bases outside gene matches: 4. This CDR3 is built from 14 residues. This was the immunoSEQ v3 assay. Produced via immunoSEQ multiplex PCR; TCRdb's table is partial and in-frame only. The sample has more than 45,000 clones, less than 75% seen once. Specimen: blood, collected at baseline. The sequence came from a person between 25 and 79 years old with non-small cell lung cancer. The V gene is TRBV6-1, the J gene TRBJ1-2; 11 bases are shared with TRBD1. CDR3 residues: CASIGTGGDYGYTF. CDR3 DNA: TGTGCCAGCATCGGGACAGGGGGGGACTATGGCTACACCTTC.